Following are 10 T cell receptor beta chains from one sample sequenced in a study of cytomegalovirus exposure and HLA in healthy donors. Clones were sequenced by immunoSEQ multiplex PCR, and TCRdb holds only the in-frame ones, with some missing. Of about 350,000 clones detected, 87% appear once; the ten largest clones hold roughly 1.2%. The sequenced material came from PBMCs. The receptors stem from a woman between 25 and 40 years old in good health and CMV-seropositive.

The V gene is TRBV5-1, the J gene TRBJ2-7; D possibly corresponds to TRBD2 (6 bases). V lost 4 bases and J lost 1, with 15 bases in between. Germline values: CDR1 SGHRS, CDR2 YFSETQ. The CDR3 totals 15 residues. The DNA for the CDR3 is TGCGCCAGCAGCCCCGGAACGGGAGCTTCCTACGAGCAGTACTTC. It codes for CASSPGTGASYEQYF.

The J gene is TRBJ1-1, the V gene TRBV19; TRBD1 agrees at 11 bases. This CDR3 contains 14 residues. With 5 bases clipped from V and 4 bases from J, the junction kept 3 bases outside the gene matches. CDR1 LNHDA and CDR2 SQIVND come from the germline V gene (reference sequence). The CDR3 loop reads CASSSGTGGTEAFF. The CDR3 bases are TGTGCCAGTAGTTCCGGGACAGGGGGCACTGAAGCTTTCTTT.

The chain combines TRBV27 with TRBJ2-1; 8 positions agree with TRBD2. The CDR3 consists of 16 residues. J lost 5 bases, V lost 7 bases, and 13 bases had no gene match. Looked up from germline, CDR1 is MNHEY and CDR2 is SMNVEV (reference sequence). CDR3 residues: CASTPQRELFNNEQFF. CDR3 bases: TGTGCCAGCACCCCCCAGCGGGAGTTGTTTAACAATGAGCAGTTCTTC.

The V call is TRBV9, the J call TRBJ1-2; D might be TRBD1 (5 bases). Trimming pared 4 bases from V and 7 bases from J, leaving 14 bases between. The CDR3 is 13 amino acids. CDR1 SGDLS and CDR2 YYNGEE come from the germline V gene. In DNA form, the CDR3 reads TGTGCCAGCAGCCCTACGGGGGGGGGTGGCTACACCTTC. Translating gives CASSPTGGGGYTF. Combining the CDR3 with reference TRBV9 and TRBJ1-2 gives the whole variable domain DSGVTQTPKHLITATGQRVTLRCSPRSGDLSVYWYQQSLDQGLQFLIQYYNGEERAKGNILERFSAQQFPDLHSELNLSSLELGDSALYFCASSPTGGGGYTFGSGTRLTVV.

V and J are TRBV5-1 and TRBJ2-1; D not resolved. V shed 4 bases and J shed 8 bases, with 7 bases lying between them. Germline V lookup: CDR1 SGHRS, CDR2 YFSETQ. The CDR3 runs 11 residues. In nucleotides, the CDR3 is TGCGCCAGCAGCGTTAGCTATGAGCAGTTCTTC. It yields the protein CASSVSYEQFF.

The rearrangement uses TRBV29-1 and TRBJ1-2; 7 bases agree with TRBD1. The germline V gene has CDR1 SQVTM and CDR2 ANQGSEA. The CDR3 runs to 14 residues. Unmatched junction bases numbered 6, after V lost 3 bases and J lost 2 bases. CDR3 in amino acids: CSVESDRRNYGYTF. The CDR3 nucleotides read TGCAGCGTTGAGTCGGACAGGAGGAACTATGGCTACACCTTC.

This chain joins TRBV4-3 and TRBJ1-5; no clear D. The V end was cut by 1 base, the J end by 0 bases, with 7 bases between. Germline loops: CDR1 LGHNA, CDR2 YSLEER. The CDR3 consists of 15 residues. CDR3 loop: CASSQGTASNQPQHF. The CDR3, as DNA: TGCGCCAGCAGCCAAGGGACGGCTAGCAATCAGCCCCAGCATTTT.

This rearrangement joins TRBV5-5 to TRBJ2-7, with 7 bases aligning to TRBD1. The CDR3 is made up of 13 amino acids. J gave up 4 bases and V 4 bases, and 5 bases lay outside the gene matches. Germline V CDR1 and CDR2: SGHKS, YYEKEE (reference sequence). The CDR3 loop reads CASSKGTAYEQYF. CDR3 sequence (DNA): TGTGCCAGCAGCAAAGGGACAGCGTACGAGCAGTACTTC. The variable domain in full, completed from reference TRBV5-5 and TRBJ2-7, reads DAGVTQSPTHLIKTRGQQVTLRCSPISGHKSVSWYQQVLGQGPQFIFQYYEKEERGRGNFPDRFSARQFPNYSSELNVNALLLGDSALYLCASSKGTAYEQYFGPGTRLTVT.

The chain is built from TRBV5-4 and TRBJ1-2; D call uncertain. Germline values: CDR1 SGHNT, CDR2 YYREEE (reference sequence). Deletions cut 0 bases from V and 4 bases from J, with 13 bases between. The CDR3 runs 15 residues. In DNA, the CDR3 is TGTGCCAGCAGCTTGGTGGGAGAGGGATCCTATGGCTACACCTTC. As protein: CASSLVGEGSYGYTF. Using reference TRBV5-4 and TRBJ1-2 for the parts outside the CDR3, the full variable domain is ETGVTQSPTHLIKTRGQQVTLRCSSQSGHNTVSWYQQALGQGPQFIFQYYREEENGRGNFPPRFSGLQFPNYSSELNVNALELDDSALYLCASSLVGEGSYGYTFGSGTRLTVV.

This clone is a singleton in its sample. The chain carries TRBV9 and TRBJ2-6, with D possibly matching TRBD1 (6 bases). V dropped 3 bases and J dropped 0 bases, with 13 bases sitting between them. Germline CDR1 and CDR2: SGDLS and YYNGEE. The CDR3 has 17 amino acids. This CDR3 is CASSASGVVSGANVLTF. The CDR3 region has the DNA TGTGCCAGCAGCGCCTCAGGGGTAGTCTCTGGGGCCAACGTCCTGACTTTC.